A single sample gave rise to the 14 T cell receptor beta chains below, sequenced in a study of T cell repertoires in cytomegalovirus infection (dated by TCRdb to the late 2010s). Instrument on record: Illumina HiSeq 1500. In-frame beta chains were kept once TCRdb had trimmed the public reads at Q25 with fastp and called clones with MiXCR. Rows matching on CDR3 protein sequence are summarized as one entry with the most common DNA and genes. The sample yields 480,000 or so distinct CDR3 sequences; over 9% were counted once. Roughly 10% of the sample comes from the top ten. The sequencing sample was made of PBMCs. The receptors derive from a human donor in good health (CMV status not recorded). Some clones in this sample may be carry-over from other donors' samples.

This clonotype has ten or more counts. V gene TRBV12-3 or TRBV12-4 combines with J gene TRBJ1-4; D perhaps matches TRBD1 (5 bases). V shed 8 bases and J shed 7 bases, with 11 bases lying between them. CDR3 length: 12 residues. CDR3 loop: CASREQGEKLFF. The CDR3 DNA reads as TGTGCCAGCCGGGAGCAGGGTGAAAAACTGTTTTTT.

This clonotype has ten or more counts. The V gene is TRBV6-6, the J gene TRBJ2-5; D is unclear. This CDR3 has 12 amino acids. V gave up 8 bases and J gave up 1 base, with 8 bases separating them. Germline V gene data show CDR1 as MNHNY and CDR2 as SVGAGI (reference sequence). The CDR3 loop is CASHRFQETQYF. CDR3 DNA: TGTGCCAGCCACAGATTCCAAGAGACCCAGTACTTC.

This clonotype was observed a handful of times. V is TRBV7-9 and J is TRBJ1-1, with D possibly being TRBD1 (6 bases). This CDR3 has 16 residues. Deletions cut 5 bases from V and 2 bases from J, with 18 bases between. Per germline, CDR1 SEHNR and CDR2 FQNEAQ (reference sequence). This chain's CDR3 is CASSPPRVDRNTEAFF. CDR3 nucleotide sequence: TGTGCCAGCAGCCCCCCTCGGGTGGACAGAAACACTGAAGCTTTCTTT.

Ten or more counts support this clonotype. Written as DNA, the CDR3 is TGTGCCAGCAGCTTAGGACAGGGCCTATGGGGGCAGTACTTC. It encodes CASSLGQGLWGQYF. The chain carries TRBV11-2 and TRBJ2-7; 7 bases line up with TRBD1. The ends lost 1 base at V and 9 bases at J; junction bases unmatched: 9. The CDR3 runs to 14 residues. CDR1 is SGHAT and CDR2 is FQNNGV in the germline V gene.

This clonotype was seen many times. The chain uses TRBV28 and TRBJ2-7; TRBD1 might be the D (6 bases). V was pared by 4 bases and J by 0 bases, with 19 bases between. CDR1 and CDR2 from the germline V gene are MDHEN and SYDVKM. The CDR3 covers 17 residues. The CDR3 loop reads CASSYSLGTPSSYEQYF. CDR3 nucleotide sequence: TGTGCCAGCAGTTATAGTTTAGGGACACCGAGCTCCTACGAGCAGTACTTC.

V usage is TRBV10-3 and J usage is TRBJ2-1; the match to TRBD1 covers 9 bases. The germline V gene has CDR1 ENHRY and CDR2 SYGVKD. The junction had 5 bases not matched to a gene; V was cut back by 4 bases and J by 4 bases. The CDR3 length is 15 residues. In DNA, the CDR3 is TGTGCCATCAGTGGCGGGACAGGGCGGTACAATGAGCAGTTCTTC. As protein: CAISGGTGRYNEQFF.

This clonotype was recorded at least ten times. The rearrangement uses TRBV27 and TRBJ2-1; D might be TRBD2 (7 bases). Between the trimmed V and J ends, which lost 2 bases and 7 bases, there was a span of 24 bases. Germline V gene lookup returns CDR1 MNHEY and CDR2 SMNVEV (reference sequence). The CDR3 is 18 residues long. In DNA form, the CDR3 reads TGTGCCAGCAGTTTAGAGTACGATGCGACGGGGGGCCCTAATGAGCAGTTCTTC. This gives the protein CASSLEYDATGGPNEQFF.

This chain links TRBV7-9 with TRBJ2-2; the D is unclear. The V end lost 5 bases, the J end lost 7 bases, and 8 bases lay between the germline ends. This CDR3 has 12 residues. Germline V CDR1 and CDR2: SEHNR, FQNEAQ (reference sequence). CDR3 nucleotide sequence: TGTGCCAGCAGCCGAGACATCGGGGAGCTGTTTTTT. Translated: CASSRDIGELFF.

There are many counts of this clonotype. The V call is TRBV7-2, the J call TRBJ1-5; D is possibly TRBD1 (5 bases). Trimming removed 1 base from V and 4 bases from J, with 14 bases in between. Germline V lookup: CDR1 SGHTA, CDR2 FQGNSA. CDR3 length: 16 amino acids. CDR3 sequence (DNA): TGTGCCAGCAGCTTAGACAGGACGGAAAATAATCAGCCCCAGCATTTT. Encoded protein: CASSLDRTENNQPQHF.

The chain is built from TRBV5-4 and TRBJ1-1; possibly TRBD1 for D (6 bases). The CDR3 has 14 amino acids. The ends were cut back, 3 bases at V and 5 bases at J, with 14 bases in the middle. CDR1 is SGHNT, CDR2 YYREEE, per germline (reference sequence). The CDR3 sequence: CASSWGLQGTEAFF. The CDR3 DNA follows: TGTGCCAGCAGCTGGGGACTCCAGGGGACTGAAGCTTTCTTT.

This clonotype was seen at least ten times. This chain links TRBV7-2 with TRBJ2-5, with 7 bases that match TRBD1. Unmatched junction bases numbered 2, after V lost 3 bases and J lost 7 bases. The CDR3 covers 12 residues. Germline-derived CDR1 and CDR2 are SGHTA and FQGNSA. The CDR3 nucleotides read TGTGCCAGCAGCTTGACAGGGTCGACCCAGTACTTC. This codes for CASSLTGSTQYF.

This clonotype was seen ten or more times. The genes are TRBV2 and TRBJ1-5; D is ambiguous. The germline gives CDR1 SNHLY, CDR2 FYNNEI. V was pared by 2 bases and J by 3 bases, with 17 bases between. CDR3 length: 17 amino acids. CDR3 coding DNA: TGTGCCAGCAGTGAAACCCTCGGTAGTTCCCTCAATCAGCCCCAGCATTTT. The encoded protein is CASSETLGSSLNQPQHF.

This clonotype was recorded many times. The chain joins TRBV6-2 or TRBV6-3 to TRBJ2-3; D unresolved. This CDR3 is built from 12 residues. V was clipped by 7 bases and J by 3 bases, with 8 bases between them. Germline CDR1 reads MNHEY; CDR2 reads SVGEGT. The CDR3 DNA reads as TGTGCCAGCACCCCTGGTACAGATACGCAGTATTTT. It specifies CASTPGTDTQYF.

This clonotype came up many times. The rearrangement joins TRBV6-1 to TRBJ2-5; possibly TRBD2 for D (6 bases). This CDR3 comprises 15 residues. The germline CDR1 and CDR2 sequences are MNHNS and SASEGT. The V end was cut by 2 bases, the J end by 5 bases, with 15 bases between. CDR3 region: CASSERRGPGETQYF. CDR3 sequence (DNA): TGTGCCAGCAGTGAAAGGAGGGGACCCGGCGAGACCCAGTACTTC.